A selection of T cell receptor beta chains follows, all from one sample in a study of early T cells in non-severe SARS-CoV-2 infection. TCRdb redid the calling of the 5' RACE reads with MiXCR, one entry per CDR3 protein. The sample gives roughly 66,000 distinct CDR3 sequences, less than 9.5% of which show up once; under 4% is in the top ten. Sequenced material: whole blood. Source of these receptors: an adult who was a healthcare worker with PCR-confirmed SARS-CoV-2 infection or an uninfected control (not recorded which). CDR3s include the opening cysteine and the closing phenylalanine or tryptophan. The order of the fields is CDR3 length, clone size, D gene, V gene, J gene, CDR3 DNA, CDR3 protein. A D gene is named only where the DNA matches it firmly. Clone sizes are given selectively: once, few, many, or a class where the clone is expanded.

CDR3 length: 15
clone size: NA
D gene: NA
V gene: TRBV19
J gene: TRBJ2-7
CDR3 DNA: TGTGCCAGTAGTATAAGATCCTCTGGGGCCTACGAGCAGTACTTC
CDR3 protein: CASSIRSSGAYEQYF

CDR3 length: 12
clone size: few
D gene: TRBD2
V gene: TRBV6-1
J gene: TRBJ2-3
CDR3 DNA: TGTGCCAGCAGTGAATGGACTAGCGCGCAGTATTTT
CDR3 protein: CASSEWTSAQYF

CDR3 length: 15
clone size: many
D gene: NA
V gene: TRBV24-1
J gene: TRBJ2-1
CDR3 DNA: TGTGCCACCTGTGAGGGGGACGTCGCCTACAATGAGCAGTTCTTC
CDR3 protein: CATCEGDVAYNEQFF

CDR3 length: 16
clone size: many
D gene: TRBD2
V gene: TRBV11-3
J gene: TRBJ2-3
CDR3 DNA: TGTGCCAGCAGCCCCGGGACTAGCGGGAGAACAGATACGCAGTATTTT
CDR3 protein: CASSPGTSGRTDTQYF

CDR3 length: 9
clone size: NA
D gene: NA
V gene: TRBV6-5
J gene: TRBJ2-7
CDR3 DNA: TGTGCCAGCGGGTACGAGCAGTACTTC
CDR3 protein: CASGYEQYF

CDR3 length: 14
clone size: NA
D gene: NA
V gene: TRBV30
J gene: TRBJ2-3
CDR3 DNA: TGTGCCTTCGCGGTTGGCCTAGTGACAGATACGCAGTATTTT
CDR3 protein: CAFAVGLVTDTQYF

CDR3 length: 17
clone size: few
D gene: NA
V gene: TRBV12-3/TRBV12-4
J gene: TRBJ2-7
CDR3 DNA: TGTGCCAGCAGCTGGCTAGGCAGCCCCCAGGTATCCTACGAGCAGTACTTC
CDR3 protein: CASSWLGSPQVSYEQYF

CDR3 length: 15
clone size: many
D gene: NA
V gene: TRBV6-1
J gene: TRBJ2-3
CDR3 DNA: TGTGCCAGCAGTGAATTTCGGTTGGGCACAGATACGCAGTATTTT
CDR3 protein: CASSEFRLGTDTQYF

CDR3 length: 13
clone size: NA
D gene: NA
V gene: TRBV5-5
J gene: TRBJ2-3
CDR3 DNA: TGTGCCAGCAACCCCGAACAACGAGATACGCAGTATTTT
CDR3 protein: CASNPEQRDTQYF

CDR3 length: 13
clone size: many
D gene: NA
V gene: TRBV5-1
J gene: TRBJ1-1
CDR3 DNA: TGCGCCAGCAGCGATCCCGACAGTATTGAAGCTTTCTTT
CDR3 protein: CASSDPDSIEAFF

CDR3 length: 14
clone size: NA
D gene: TRBD1
V gene: TRBV2
J gene: TRBJ2-7
CDR3 DNA: TGTGCCAGCAGTGATCAGGGGGCCACCTACGAGCAGTACTTC
CDR3 protein: CASSDQGATYEQYF

CDR3 length: 13
clone size: NA
D gene: NA
V gene: TRBV9
J gene: TRBJ2-3
CDR3 DNA: TGTGCCAGCAGCGTATTGGGAGTCGATACGCAGTATTTT
CDR3 protein: CASSVLGVDTQYF

CDR3 length: 13
clone size: many
D gene: TRBD1
V gene: TRBV29-1
J gene: TRBJ1-6
CDR3 DNA: TGCAGCGTTGCGACAGGGTCAGATTCACCCCTCCACTTT
CDR3 protein: CSVATGSDSPLHF

CDR3 length: 15
clone size: few
D gene: TRBD1
V gene: TRBV7-2
J gene: TRBJ2-5
CDR3 DNA: TGTGCCAGCAGCCCCACCGGGACAGGGATCGAGACCCAGTACTTC
CDR3 protein: CASSPTGTGIETQYF

CDR3 length: 17
clone size: many
D gene: TRBD2
V gene: TRBV6-5
J gene: TRBJ2-1
CDR3 DNA: TGTGCCAGCAGTTACTTGTCCTCGGGAGGGCCAAGAAATGAGCAGTTCTTC
CDR3 protein: CASSYLSSGGPRNEQFF

CDR3 length: 15
clone size: few
D gene: NA
V gene: TRBV18
J gene: TRBJ2-7
CDR3 DNA: TGTGCCAGCTCACCCACCGGGTCCAGCCCCTACGAGCAGTACTTC
CDR3 protein: CASSPTGSSPYEQYF

CDR3 length: 15
clone size: NA
D gene: NA
V gene: TRBV29-1
J gene: TRBJ1-4
CDR3 DNA: TGCAGCGTAAAAAGGGGCCCCAGGGCTAATGAAAAACTGTTTTTT
CDR3 protein: CSVKRGPRANEKLFF

CDR3 length: 18
clone size: few
D gene: TRBD2
V gene: TRBV5-4
J gene: TRBJ2-1
CDR3 DNA: TGTGCCAGCAGCTTGGCTAGCGGGAGGTTTAGCTCCTACAATGAGCAGTTCTTC
CDR3 protein: CASSLASGRFSSYNEQFF

CDR3 length: 16
clone size: few
D gene: TRBD1
V gene: TRBV6-6
J gene: TRBJ1-2
CDR3 DNA: TGTGCCAGCAGTTACTCGACAGGGCTGGGGGACTATGGCTACACCTTC
CDR3 protein: CASSYSTGLGDYGYTF

CDR3 length: 13
clone size: NA
D gene: NA
V gene: TRBV7-8
J gene: TRBJ1-6
CDR3 DNA: TGTGCCAGCAGCTTAGCTCCGGATTCACCCCTCCACTTT
CDR3 protein: CASSLAPDSPLHF

CDR3 length: 16
clone size: NA
D gene: NA
V gene: TRBV5-1
J gene: TRBJ2-3
CDR3 DNA: TGCGCCAGCACCCTCTCTGGGAGGAGCCGCACAGATACGCAGTATTTT
CDR3 protein: CASTLSGRSRTDTQYF

CDR3 length: 14
clone size: many
D gene: NA
V gene: TRBV4-3
J gene: TRBJ1-5
CDR3 DNA: TGCGCCAGCAGCCAAGACACGGGCAAAGAAGCCCAGCATTTT
CDR3 protein: CASSQDTGKEAQHF

CDR3 length: 16
clone size: few
D gene: TRBD2
V gene: TRBV7-9
J gene: TRBJ2-5
CDR3 DNA: TGTGCCAGCAGCCTAGGACTAGCGGGAGGGCAAGAGACCCAGTACTTC
CDR3 protein: CASSLGLAGGQETQYF

CDR3 length: 16
clone size: NA
D gene: NA
V gene: TRBV5-1
J gene: TRBJ2-7
CDR3 DNA: TGCGCCAGCAGCCTGACGACAGGTCATCCCTCCTACGAGCAGTACTTC
CDR3 protein: CASSLTTGHPSYEQYF

CDR3 length: 14
clone size: many
D gene: NA
V gene: TRBV5-1
J gene: TRBJ2-7
CDR3 DNA: TGCGCCAGCAGCTTGGGGACAGTCTCCTACGAGCAGTACTTC
CDR3 protein: CASSLGTVSYEQYF

CDR3 length: 14
clone size: many
D gene: NA
V gene: TRBV25-1
J gene: TRBJ1-6
CDR3 DNA: TGTGCCAGCAGGAGGGGGGTAAATAATTCACCCCTCCACTTT
CDR3 protein: CASRRGVNNSPLHF

CDR3 length: 14
clone size: NA
D gene: NA
V gene: TRBV7-7
J gene: TRBJ2-5
CDR3 DNA: TGTGCCAGCAAACTTACTCAGGGACGAGAGACCCAGTACTTC
CDR3 protein: CASKLTQGRETQYF

CDR3 length: 14
clone size: NA
D gene: NA
V gene: TRBV28
J gene: TRBJ2-3
CDR3 DNA: TGTGCCAGCGGTCGCACGTATAGCACAGATACGCAGTATTTT
CDR3 protein: CASGRTYSTDTQYF